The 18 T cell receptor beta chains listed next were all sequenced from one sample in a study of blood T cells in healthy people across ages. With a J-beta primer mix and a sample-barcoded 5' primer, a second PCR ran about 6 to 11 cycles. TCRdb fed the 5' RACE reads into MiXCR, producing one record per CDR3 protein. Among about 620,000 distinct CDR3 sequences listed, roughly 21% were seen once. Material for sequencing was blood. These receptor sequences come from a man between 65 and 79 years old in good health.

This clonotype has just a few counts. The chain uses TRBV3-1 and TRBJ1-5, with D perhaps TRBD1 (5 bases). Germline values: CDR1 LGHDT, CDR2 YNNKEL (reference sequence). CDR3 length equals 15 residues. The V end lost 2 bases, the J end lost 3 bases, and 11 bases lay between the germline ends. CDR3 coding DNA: TGTGCCAGCAGCCAACGGGGACGGGACAATCAGCCCCAGCATTTT. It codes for CASSQRGRDNQPQHF.

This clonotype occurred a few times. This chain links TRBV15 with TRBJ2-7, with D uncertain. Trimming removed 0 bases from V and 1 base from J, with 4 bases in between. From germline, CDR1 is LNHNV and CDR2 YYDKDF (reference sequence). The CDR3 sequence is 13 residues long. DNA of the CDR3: TGTGCCACCAGCAGAGATTTGTCCTACGAGCAGTACTTC. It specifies CATSRDLSYEQYF.

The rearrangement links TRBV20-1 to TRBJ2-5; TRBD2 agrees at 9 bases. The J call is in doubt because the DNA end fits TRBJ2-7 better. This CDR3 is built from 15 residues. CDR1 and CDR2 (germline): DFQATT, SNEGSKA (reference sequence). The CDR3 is CSAREASGTSYEQYV. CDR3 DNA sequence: TGCAGTGCTAGAGAGGCTAGCGGGACCTCCTACGAGCAGTACGTC.

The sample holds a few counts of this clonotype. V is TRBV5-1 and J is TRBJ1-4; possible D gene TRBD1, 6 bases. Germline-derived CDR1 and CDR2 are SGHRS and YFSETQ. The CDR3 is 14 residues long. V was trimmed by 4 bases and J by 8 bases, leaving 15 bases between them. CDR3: CASSPDSPGEKLFF. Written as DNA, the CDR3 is TGCGCCAGCAGCCCGGACAGCCCTGGAGAAAAACTGTTTTTT.

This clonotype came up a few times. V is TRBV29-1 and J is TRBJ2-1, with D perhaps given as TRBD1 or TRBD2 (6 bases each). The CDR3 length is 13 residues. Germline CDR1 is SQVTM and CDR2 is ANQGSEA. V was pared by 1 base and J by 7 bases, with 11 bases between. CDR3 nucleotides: TGCAGCGTTGAAGGGGGGGCAAGGAATGAGCAGTTCTTC. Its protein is CSVEGGARNEQFF.

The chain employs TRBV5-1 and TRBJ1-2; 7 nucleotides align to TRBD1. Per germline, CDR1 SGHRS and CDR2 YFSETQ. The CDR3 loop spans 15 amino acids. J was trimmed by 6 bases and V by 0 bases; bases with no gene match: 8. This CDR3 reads CASSLAADRADGYTF. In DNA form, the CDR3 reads TGCGCCAGCAGCTTGGCCGCCGACAGGGCGGATGGCTACACCTTC.

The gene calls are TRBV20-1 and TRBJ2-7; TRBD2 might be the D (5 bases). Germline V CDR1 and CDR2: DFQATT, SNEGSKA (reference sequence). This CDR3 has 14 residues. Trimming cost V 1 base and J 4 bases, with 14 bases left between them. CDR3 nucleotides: TGCAGTGCTAGAGGCCAAAGGACGGGATACGAGCAGTACTTC. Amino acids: CSARGQRTGYEQYF.

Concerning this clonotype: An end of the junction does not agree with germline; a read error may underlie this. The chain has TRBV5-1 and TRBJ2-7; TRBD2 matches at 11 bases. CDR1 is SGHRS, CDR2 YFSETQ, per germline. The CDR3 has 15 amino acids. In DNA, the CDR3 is TGCGCCAGCAGCCCTCTGACTAGCGGGATCTACGGGCAGTACTTC. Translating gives CASSPLTSGIYGQYF.

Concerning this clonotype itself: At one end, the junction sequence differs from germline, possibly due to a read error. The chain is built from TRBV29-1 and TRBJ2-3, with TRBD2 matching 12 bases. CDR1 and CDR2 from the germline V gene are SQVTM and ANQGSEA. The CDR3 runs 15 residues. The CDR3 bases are TGCAGCGTGGAACTAGCGGGAGGTTCCACAGATGCGCAGTATTTT. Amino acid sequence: CSVELAGGSTDAQYF.

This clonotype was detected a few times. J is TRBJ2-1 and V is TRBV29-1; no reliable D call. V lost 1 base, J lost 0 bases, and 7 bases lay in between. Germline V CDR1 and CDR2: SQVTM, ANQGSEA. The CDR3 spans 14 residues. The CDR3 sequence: CSVEADNSYNEQFF. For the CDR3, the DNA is TGCAGCGTTGAAGCGGATAACTCCTACAATGAGCAGTTCTTC.

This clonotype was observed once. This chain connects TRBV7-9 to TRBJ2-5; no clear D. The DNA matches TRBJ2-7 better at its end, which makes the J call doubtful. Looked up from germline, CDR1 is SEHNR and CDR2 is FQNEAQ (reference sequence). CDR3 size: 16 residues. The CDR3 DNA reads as TGTGCCAGCAGCCCACAATGGACGGTGAGCTCCTACGAGCAGTACTTC. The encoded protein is CASSPQWTVSSYEQYF.

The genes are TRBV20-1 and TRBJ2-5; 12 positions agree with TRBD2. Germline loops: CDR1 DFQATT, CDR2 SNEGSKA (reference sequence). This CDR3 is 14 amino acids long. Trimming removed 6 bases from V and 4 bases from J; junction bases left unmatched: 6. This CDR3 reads CSAPTSGRLETQYF. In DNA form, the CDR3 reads TGCAGTGCCCCGACTAGCGGGAGATTAGAGACCCAGTACTTC.

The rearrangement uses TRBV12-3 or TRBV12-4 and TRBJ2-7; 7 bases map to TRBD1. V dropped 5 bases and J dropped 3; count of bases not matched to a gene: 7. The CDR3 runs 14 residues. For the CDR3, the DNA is TGTGCCAGCAGTCGATGGGACAGCAACTACGAGCAGTACTTC. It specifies CASSRWDSNYEQYF.

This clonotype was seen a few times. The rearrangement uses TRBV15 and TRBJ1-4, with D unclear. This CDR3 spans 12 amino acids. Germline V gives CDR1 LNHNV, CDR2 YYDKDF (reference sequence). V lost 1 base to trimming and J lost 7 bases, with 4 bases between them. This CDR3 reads CATSRVGEKLFF. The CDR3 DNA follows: TGTGCCACCAGCAGAGTAGGTGAAAAACTGTTTTTT.

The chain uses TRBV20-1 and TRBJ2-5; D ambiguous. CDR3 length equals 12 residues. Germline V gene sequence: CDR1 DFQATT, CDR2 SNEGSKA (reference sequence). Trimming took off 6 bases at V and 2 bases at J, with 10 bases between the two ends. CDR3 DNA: TGCAGTGCGCCAGACTGGCAAGAGACCCAGTACTTC. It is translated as CSAPDWQETQYF.

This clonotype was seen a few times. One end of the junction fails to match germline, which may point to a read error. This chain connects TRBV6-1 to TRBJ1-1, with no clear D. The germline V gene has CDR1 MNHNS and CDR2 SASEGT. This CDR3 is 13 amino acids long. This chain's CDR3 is CASSRSMNTEAFF. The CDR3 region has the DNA TGTGCCAGTTCACGGAGCATGAACACTGAGGCTTTCTTT.

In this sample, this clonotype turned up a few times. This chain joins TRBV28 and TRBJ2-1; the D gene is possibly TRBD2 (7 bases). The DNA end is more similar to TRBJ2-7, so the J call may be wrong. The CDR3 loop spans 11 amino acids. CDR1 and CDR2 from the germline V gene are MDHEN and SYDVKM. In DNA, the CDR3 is TGTGCCAGCAGGAGGGGGGGCGAGCAGTACTTC. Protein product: CASRRGGEQYF.

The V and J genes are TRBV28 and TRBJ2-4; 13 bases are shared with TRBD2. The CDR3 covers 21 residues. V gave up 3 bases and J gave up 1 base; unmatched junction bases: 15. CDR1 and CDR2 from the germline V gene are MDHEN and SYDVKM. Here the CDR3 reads CASSFQSGTSGILGAKNIQYF. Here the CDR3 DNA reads TGTGCCAGCAGTTTCCAGTCCGGGACTAGCGGGATCCTGGGGGCCAAAAACATTCAGTACTTC.